These 17 T cell receptor beta chains originate from one sample sequenced in a study of radiation and T cells in renal cell carcinoma. The sample's treatment: treatment-naive control, cytoreductive nephrectomy. Clones were sequenced by immunoSEQ multiplex PCR, and TCRdb holds only the in-frame ones, with some missing. The sample gives 15,000 or so clones, 62% of which show up once; around 17% is in the top ten. Sequences were derived from tumor tissue, sampled from a patient whose treatment was nephrectomy without radiotherapy. The receptors derive from a man aged 55 to 70 with renal cell carcinoma.

The table lists this clone with a count of one. The V and J genes are TRBV4-2 and TRBJ1-1; D gene ambiguous. V gave up 1 base and J gave up 4 bases, with 13 bases separating them. The CDR3 is made up of 15 amino acids. Germline V gives CDR1 LGHNA, CDR2 YNFKEQ. The chain's CDR3 is CASSQVAGSGTEAFF. In nucleotides, the CDR3 is TGTGCCAGCAGCCAAGTGGCGGGCTCGGGCACTGAAGCTTTCTTT.

The V call is TRBV28, the J call TRBJ1-5; D not certain. The V end lost 4 bases, the J end lost 2 bases, and 9 bases lay between the germline ends. This CDR3 is 14 amino acids long. From germline, CDR1 is MDHEN and CDR2 SYDVKM. CDR3 sequence (DNA): TGTGCCAGCAGTTCCCTAAGCGGCAATCAGCCCCAGCATTTT. It codes for CASSSLSGNQPQHF.

The chain couples TRBV15 to TRBJ2-3, with 10 bases fitting TRBD2. Germline loops: CDR1 LNHNV, CDR2 YYDKDF (reference sequence). The CDR3 consists of 19 residues. Trimming cost V 0 bases and J 1 base; bases outside gene matches: 10. The CDR3 nucleotides are TGTGCCACCAGCAGAGATCTAAAGCAAGCGGGAGGGGGCACAGATACGCAGTATTTT. Translated, it gives CATSRDLKQAGGGTDTQYF.

V gene TRBV2 combines with J gene TRBJ2-3, with D maybe TRBD2 (6 bases). The CDR3 spans 15 residues. The V and J ends lost 10 bases and 0 bases respectively, with 17 bases between them. Germline V CDR1 and CDR2: SNHLY, FYNNEI. CDR3 DNA sequence: TGTGCCACTTCTCGCGACGGGGGTAGCACAGATACGCAGTATTTT. Translated, it gives CATSRDGGSTDTQYF.

CDR3 sequence: CASSTGGRAKNIQYF. The CDR3 DNA is TGTGCCAGTAGTACAGGAGGTAGGGCCAAAAACATTCAGTACTTC. This chain connects TRBV19 to TRBJ2-4; possibly TRBD2 for D (5 bases). Germline values: CDR1 LNHDA, CDR2 SQIVND (reference sequence). There are 15 residues in the CDR3. V dropped 4 bases and J dropped 1 base, with 11 bases sitting between them.

Regarding this clone: Other DNA sequences of this sample code for an identical CDR3. The CDR3 sequence: CASKEAGAYGYTF. The CDR3 coding sequence is TGTGCCAGCAAGGAAGCTGGAGCCTATGGCTACACCTTC. The chain is built from TRBV6-5 and TRBJ1-2; D call uncertain. The CDR3 has 13 amino acids. V was clipped by 7 bases and J by 4 bases, with 13 bases between them. The germline gives CDR1 MNHEY, CDR2 SVGAGI.

The V gene is TRBV5-1, the J gene TRBJ2-7; 7 bases are shared with TRBD1. The CDR3 is 13 amino acids. Germline-derived CDR1 and CDR2 are SGHRS and YFSETQ. Losses at the gene ends were 4 bases for V and 1 base for J; bases not matched to a gene: 2. The CDR3 sequence is CASSRDRSYEQYF. In DNA, the CDR3 is TGCGCCAGCAGCCGGGACAGATCCTACGAGCAGTACTTC. Full variable domain (remainder filled in from reference TRBV5-1 and TRBJ2-7): KAGVTQTPRYLIKTRGQQVTLSCSPISGHRSVSWYQQTPGQGLQFLFEYFSETQRNKGNFPGRFSGRQFSNSRSEMNVSTLELGDSALYLCASSRDRSYEQYFGPGTRLTVT.

This clone was recorded a few times. V gene TRBV13 combines with J gene TRBJ2-7; 7 nucleotides match TRBD2. Germline V gene data show CDR1 as PRHDT and CDR2 as FYEKMQ (reference sequence). V gave up 7 bases and J gave up 6 bases; unmatched junction bases: 12. The CDR3 is 14 residues long. This CDR3 is CASKQREGPREQYF. Written as DNA, the CDR3 is TGTGCCAGCAAACAGAGGGAGGGCCCTCGCGAGCAGTACTTC.

The chain is built from TRBV28 and TRBJ2-7, with D perhaps TRBD1 (6 bases). V lost 6 bases to trimming and J lost 13 bases, with 13 bases between them. Germline loops: CDR1 MDHEN, CDR2 SYDVKM. The CDR3 totals 10 residues. CDR3 in amino acids: CASSWTASYF. The CDR3 nucleotides read TGTGCCAGCAGCTGGACAGCGTCTTACTTC. The complete variable domain, with remaining parts taken from reference TRBV28 and TRBJ2-7, reads DVKVTQSSRYLVKRTGEKVFLECVQDMDHENMFWYRQDPGLGLRLIYFSYDVKMKEKGDIPEGYSVSREKKERFSLILESASTNQTSMYLCASSWTASYFGPGTRLTVT.

This chain uses TRBV27 with TRBJ1-3; D might be TRBD1 (5 bases). The germline V gene has CDR1 MNHEY and CDR2 SMNVEV (reference sequence). The V and J ends lost 4 bases and 2 bases respectively, with 12 bases between them. CDR3 length: 15 residues. CDR3 sequence: CASSSGGRTGNTIYF. The CDR3 coding sequence is TGTGCCAGCAGTTCTGGGGGGAGGACTGGAAACACCATATATTTT.

V is TRBV6-1 and J is TRBJ2-7; D may be TRBD1 or TRBD2 (6 bases each). Germline V gene lookup returns CDR1 MNHNS and CDR2 SASEGT. The length of the CDR3 is 15 residues. The V end was cut by 3 bases, the J end by 2 bases, with 14 bases between. This CDR3 is CASSEEGRDTYEQYF. In nucleotides, the CDR3 is TGTGCCAGCAGTGAGGAGGGACGGGACACCTACGAGCAGTACTTC.

This clone was seen only once. The V gene is TRBV10-3, the J gene TRBJ2-4; tentatively, D is TRBD2 (6 bases). The germline gives CDR1 ENHRY, CDR2 SYGVKD. The CDR3 runs to 12 residues. Deletions cut 2 bases from V and 7 bases from J, with 6 bases between. The CDR3 DNA sequence: TGTGCCATCAGTGAGGGAGGGAACATTCAGTACTTC. Translation: CAISEGGNIQYF.

In this sample, this clone turned up once. The chain couples TRBV29-1 to TRBJ2-3; a possible D gene is TRBD1 (6 bases). Germline V gene lookup returns CDR1 SQVTM and CDR2 ANQGSEA. CDR3 length: 17 amino acids. V was trimmed by 4 bases and J by 3 bases, leaving 23 bases between them. The CDR3 protein is CSVGSLQGLMRTDTQYF. CDR3 DNA: TGCAGCGTTGGCTCTTTACAGGGTTTAATGAGGACAGATACGCAGTATTTT.

The J gene is TRBJ1-1, the V gene TRBV27; 11 bases are a match to TRBD1. This CDR3 is built from 15 residues. The trim removed 5 bases at V and 2 bases at J, leaving 4 bases unmatched. Germline V gene data show CDR1 as MNHEY and CDR2 as SMNVEV (reference sequence). CDR3 loop: CASSPRTGGNTEAFF. The CDR3 DNA is TGTGCCAGCAGTCCCCGGACAGGGGGCAACACTGAAGCTTTCTTT.

The chain couples TRBV27 to TRBJ2-1; 7 nucleotides align to TRBD2. This CDR3 has 15 amino acids. The ends lost 5 bases at V and 2 bases at J; junction bases unmatched: 6. Germline assignment: CDR1 MNHEY and CDR2 SMNVEV (reference sequence). CDR3 bases: TGTGCCAGCAGTCCTCTAGCGGACGCCTACAATGAGCAGTTCTTC. Protein: CASSPLADAYNEQFF.

The chain couples TRBV27 to TRBJ2-4; D possibly uses TRBD1 or TRBD2 (5 bases each). The CDR3 runs to 18 residues. The V end lost 3 bases, the J end lost 4 bases, and 22 bases lay between the germline ends. Germline V gives CDR1 MNHEY, CDR2 SMNVEV (reference sequence). CDR3 loop: CASSLGRPGTTWKNIQYF. DNA of the CDR3: TGTGCCAGCAGTTTGGGACGACCCGGGACCACTTGGAAAAACATTCAGTACTTC.

This chain links TRBV7-2 with TRBJ1-2; 9 positions match TRBD1. Losses at the gene ends were 4 bases for V and 5 bases for J; bases not matched to a gene: 8. Germline CDR1 reads SGHTA; CDR2 reads FQGNSA. This CDR3 region has 15 residues. The CDR3 here is CASSSGQGYHYGYTF. CDR3 coding DNA: TGTGCCAGCAGCTCGGGACAGGGATACCATTATGGCTACACCTTC.